The present T cell receptor (beta chain) was sequenced within a study of OX40 agonist ivuxolimab in advanced cancers. This CDR3 is built from 13 residues. V was trimmed by 8 bases and J by 0 bases, leaving 9 bases between them. Germline CDR1 and CDR2: MNHEY and SVGAGI. Method: immunoSEQ multiplex PCR; TCRdb's copy keeps in-frame clones and lacks some. The sample has over 55,000 clones; 75% to 85% are singletons. Material: CD4+ or CD8+ T cells sorted from blood, obtained in a trial of the OX40 agonist ivuxolimab. The clonotype comes from an adult with an advanced solid tumor such as melanoma, head and neck, liver or kidney cancer. This sequence joins TRBV6-5 and TRBJ2-3; maybe TRBD2 (5 bases). This CDR3 reads CASQDSSTDTQYF. The DNA of the CDR3 is TGTGCCAGCCAGGACTCTAGCACAGATACGCAGTATTTT.